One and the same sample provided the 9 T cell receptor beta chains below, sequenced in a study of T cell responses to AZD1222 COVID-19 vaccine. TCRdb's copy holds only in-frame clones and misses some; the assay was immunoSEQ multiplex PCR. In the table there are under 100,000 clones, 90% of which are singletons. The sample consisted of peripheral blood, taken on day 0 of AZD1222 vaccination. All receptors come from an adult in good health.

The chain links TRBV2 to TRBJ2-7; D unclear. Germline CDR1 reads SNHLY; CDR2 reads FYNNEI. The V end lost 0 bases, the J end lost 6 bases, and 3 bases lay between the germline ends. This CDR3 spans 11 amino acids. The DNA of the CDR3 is TGTGCCAGCAGTGAAGCGATCGAGCAGTACTTC. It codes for CASSEAIEQYF.

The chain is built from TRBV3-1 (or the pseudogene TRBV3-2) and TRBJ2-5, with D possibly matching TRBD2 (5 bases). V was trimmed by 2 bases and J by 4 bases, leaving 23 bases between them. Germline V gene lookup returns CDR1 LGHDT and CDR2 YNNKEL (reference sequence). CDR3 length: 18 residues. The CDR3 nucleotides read TGTGCCAGCAGCCAAACGGACTTCCGTGGGGTAATTTTAGAGACCCAGTACTTC. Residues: CASSQTDFRGVILETQYF.

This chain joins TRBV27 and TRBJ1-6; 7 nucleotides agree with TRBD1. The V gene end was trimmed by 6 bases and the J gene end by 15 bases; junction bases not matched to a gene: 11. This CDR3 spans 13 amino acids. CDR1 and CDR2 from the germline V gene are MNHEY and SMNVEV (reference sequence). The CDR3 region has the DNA TGTGCCAGCAGCAGCGGACAGGCCCTCGTCCTCCACTTT. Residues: CASSSGQALVLHF.

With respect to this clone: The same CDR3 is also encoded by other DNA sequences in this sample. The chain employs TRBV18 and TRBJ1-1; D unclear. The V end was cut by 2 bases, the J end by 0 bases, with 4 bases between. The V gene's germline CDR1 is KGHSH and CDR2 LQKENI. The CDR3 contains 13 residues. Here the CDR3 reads CASSPDMNTEAFF. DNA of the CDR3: TGTGCCAGCTCACCAGACATGAACACTGAAGCTTTCTTT.

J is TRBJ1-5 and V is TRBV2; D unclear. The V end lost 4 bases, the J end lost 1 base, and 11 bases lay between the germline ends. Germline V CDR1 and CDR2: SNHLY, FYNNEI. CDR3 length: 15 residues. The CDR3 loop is CASSGQESSNQPQHF. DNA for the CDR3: TGTGCCAGCAGTGGGCAGGAGTCCAGCAATCAGCCCCAGCATTTT.

In DNA form, the CDR3 reads TGCAGCGTTCGAGGGGAATATAGCAATCAGCCCCAGCATTTT. Encoded protein: CSVRGEYSNQPQHF. The chain joins TRBV29-1 to TRBJ1-5; D may be TRBD1 (5 bases). V was cut by 5 bases and J by 0 bases, with 11 bases left in between. This CDR3 is built from 14 residues. Germline V gene lookup returns CDR1 SQVTM and CDR2 ANQGSEA. The full variable domain, in which reference TRBV29-1 and TRBJ1-5 provide the parts outside the CDR3, is SAVISQKPSRDICQRGTSLTIQCQVDSQVTMMFWYRQQPGQSLTLIATANQGSEATYESGFVIDKFPISRPNLTFSTLTVSNMSPEDSSIYLCSVRGEYSNQPQHFGDGTRLSIL.

The CDR3 DNA follows: TGTGCCAGCAGTTACCGGGACAGATTCAAGGCTTTCTTT. Translated, it gives CASSYRDRFKAFF. The chain recombines TRBV6-2 or TRBV6-3 with TRBJ1-1, with 7 bases lining up with TRBD1. The CDR3 covers 13 residues. CDR1 MNHEY and CDR2 SVGEGT come from the germline V gene. The junction had 8 bases not matched to a gene; V was cut back by 2 bases and J by 11 bases.

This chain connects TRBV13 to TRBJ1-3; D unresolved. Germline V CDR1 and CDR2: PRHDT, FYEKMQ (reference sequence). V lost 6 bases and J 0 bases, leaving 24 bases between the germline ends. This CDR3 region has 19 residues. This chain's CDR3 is CASREARGLGSSSGNTIYF. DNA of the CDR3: TGTGCCAGCAGAGAGGCTCGCGGCTTAGGGTCGAGCTCTGGAAACACCATATATTTT.

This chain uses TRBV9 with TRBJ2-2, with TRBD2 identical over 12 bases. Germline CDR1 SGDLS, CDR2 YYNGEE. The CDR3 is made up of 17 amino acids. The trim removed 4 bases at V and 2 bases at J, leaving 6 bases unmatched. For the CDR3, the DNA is TGTGCCAGCAGCATGACTAGCGGGGGAGTTAACACCGGGGAGCTGTTTTTT. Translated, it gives CASSMTSGGVNTGELFF.